This T cell receptor beta chain is from a study of OX40 agonist ivuxolimab in advanced cancers. Study summary: Patients received ivuxolimab, an agonistic anti-OX40 (CD134) antibody. Patients in dose escalation had liver, melanoma, kidney or head and neck cancers.

TCRdb keeps only in-frame clones here, not all; method: immunoSEQ multiplex PCR. Among tens of thousands of clones, around 87% were seen once, and the ten largest hold approximately 1.3%. This clone has just one count. What it binds is not known. Germline V gene sequence: CDR1 MNHNY, CDR2 SVGAGI (reference sequence). This CDR3 has 15 residues. The V and J ends lost 2 bases and 5 bases respectively, with 16 bases between them. Overall study results and limits: CD4+ and CD8+ blood T cells expanded clonally by week 6 at 0.1 to 3.0 mg/kg. Low normalized T-cell clonal expansion was additionally recorded for some nonresponders.

This TCR was recovered from an adult with an advanced solid tumor such as melanoma, head and neck, liver or kidney cancer. The rearrangement links TRBV6-6 to TRBJ2-7; D unresolved. The material sequenced was CD4+ or CD8+ T cells sorted from blood, taken in a trial of the OX40 agonist ivuxolimab. The CDR3 is CASSYGSLTVDEQYF. DNA of the CDR3: TGTGCCAGCAGTTACGGAAGCTTGACTGTGGACGAGCAGTACTTC.